This T cell receptor beta chain was documented in a study of CD8 T cells in ankylosing spondylitis. This CDR3 has 13 amino acids. Germline-derived CDR1 and CDR2 are DFQATT and SNEGSKA (reference sequence). V lost 2 bases and J lost 7; bases outside the gene matches: 4. Quantitative barcoded 5'-RACE was used to prepare TCR beta libraries. Via MiXCR, TCRdb re-called the 5' RACE reads, giving one row per CDR3 protein. The sample lists a few hundred thousand distinct CDR3 sequences, roughly 11% occurring once. There are many counts of this clonotype. Its antigen is currently unknown. Study outcomes and limitations: Earlier reports found some motif variants in synovial fluid and blood in reactive arthritis. Ankylosing spondylitis blood appeared to be characterized by a TCR beta motif of 8 or 9 highly homologous variants.

What was sequenced was blood, either unsorted or a sorted T cell fraction (not recorded which). This chain uses TRBV20-1 with TRBJ2-1; TRBD2 matches at 8 bases. The receptor comes from a female donor with ankylosing spondylitis or in good health (not recorded which). The CDR3 region is CSARTGGANEQFF. The CDR3 DNA is TGCAGTGCTAGAACCGGGGGGGCGAATGAGCAGTTCTTC.